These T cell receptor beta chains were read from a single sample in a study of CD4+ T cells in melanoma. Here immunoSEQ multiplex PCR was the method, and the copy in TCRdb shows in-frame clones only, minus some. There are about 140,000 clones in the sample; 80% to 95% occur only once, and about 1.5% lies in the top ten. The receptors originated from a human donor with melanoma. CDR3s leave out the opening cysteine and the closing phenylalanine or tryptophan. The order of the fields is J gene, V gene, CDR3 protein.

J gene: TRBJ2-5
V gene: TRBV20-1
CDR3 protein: SALSLLTQY

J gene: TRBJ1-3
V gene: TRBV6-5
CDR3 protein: ATAVGLSGNTIY

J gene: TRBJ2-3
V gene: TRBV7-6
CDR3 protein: ASSLKRAGGLSDTQY

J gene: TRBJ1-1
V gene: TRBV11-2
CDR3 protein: ASSLDNRAAF

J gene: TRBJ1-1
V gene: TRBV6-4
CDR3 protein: ASSVKMNTEAF

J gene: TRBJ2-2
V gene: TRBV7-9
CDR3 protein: ASSLPSEGTGELF

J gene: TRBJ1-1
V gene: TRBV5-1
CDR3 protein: ASSLLTGRGTEAF

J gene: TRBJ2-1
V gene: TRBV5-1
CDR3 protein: ASSPTSGGGNEQF

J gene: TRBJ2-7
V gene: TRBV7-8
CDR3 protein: ASSPIRGQGYEQY

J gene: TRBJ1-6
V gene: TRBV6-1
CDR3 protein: ASRIDGYNSPLH

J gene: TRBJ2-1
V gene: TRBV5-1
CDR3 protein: ASSLVAGLAGGANRNEQF

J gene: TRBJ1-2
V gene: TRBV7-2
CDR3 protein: ASSLEVGARINYGYT

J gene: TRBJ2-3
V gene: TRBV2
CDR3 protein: ARAGTSGTDTQY

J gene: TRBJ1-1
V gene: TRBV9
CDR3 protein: ASSAQGAGTEAF

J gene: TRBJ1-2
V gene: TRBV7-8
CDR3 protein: ASSGQGGYGYT

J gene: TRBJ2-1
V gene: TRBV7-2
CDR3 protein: ASSLAGTYNEQF

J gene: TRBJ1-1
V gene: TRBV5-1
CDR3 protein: ASSGGQGVHAF

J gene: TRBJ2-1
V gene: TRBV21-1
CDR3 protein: ASTVTDRGYEQF

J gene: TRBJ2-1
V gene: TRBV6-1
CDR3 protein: ASSDPGGTTGNEQF

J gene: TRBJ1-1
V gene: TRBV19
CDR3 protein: ASTRQGAMNTEAF

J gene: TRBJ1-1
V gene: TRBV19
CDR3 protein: ASSIRALDRVSSLAF

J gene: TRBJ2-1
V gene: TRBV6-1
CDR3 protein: ASSEDGSGYNEQF

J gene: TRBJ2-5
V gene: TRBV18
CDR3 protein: ASSQRGRTSGGAPQETQY

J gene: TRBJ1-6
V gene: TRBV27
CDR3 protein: ASSRGGGWDSPLH

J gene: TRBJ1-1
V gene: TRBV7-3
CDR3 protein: ASSYSRDTEAF

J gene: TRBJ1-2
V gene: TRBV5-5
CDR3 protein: ASSLAPSGGYGYT

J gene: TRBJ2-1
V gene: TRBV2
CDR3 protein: ASNRDGNYNEQF

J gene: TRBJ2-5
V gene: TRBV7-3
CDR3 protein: ASSRTSGGEETQY

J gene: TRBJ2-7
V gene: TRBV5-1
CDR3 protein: ASSTGQGAAYEQY

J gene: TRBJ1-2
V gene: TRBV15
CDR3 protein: ATSTRTGENGYT

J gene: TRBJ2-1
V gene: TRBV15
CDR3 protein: ATSRDLGTGTNEQF

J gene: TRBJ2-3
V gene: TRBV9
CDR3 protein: ASSATSGGYTDTQY

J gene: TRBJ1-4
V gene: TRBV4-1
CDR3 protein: ASSPTERAGNEKLF

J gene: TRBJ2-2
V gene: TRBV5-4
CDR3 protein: ASSFQLSGGIGTGELF

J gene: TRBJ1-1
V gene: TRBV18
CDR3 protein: ASRPNRDRDTEAF

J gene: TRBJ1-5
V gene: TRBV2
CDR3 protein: ASSEQFEPQH

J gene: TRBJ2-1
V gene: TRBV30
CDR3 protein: AWSGTSDEQF

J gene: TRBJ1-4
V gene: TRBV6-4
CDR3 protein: ASSIPGWDNEKLF